This T cell receptor beta chain was recovered during a study of Ad26.COV2.S vaccination and SARS-CoV-2 variants. For the study at large: Intramuscular Ad26.COV2.S doses were given once or twice, 56 days apart. Study results and caveats: Vaccine recipients had higher spike-specific TCR breadth than placebo recipients. Total T cell responses may have been underestimated by the TCR breadth and depth analyses.

Specified treatment: roughly 19 received Ad26.COV2.S at low or high dose, single or two shots; roughly five received placebo; per-sample allocation not given. Day 63 after the first vaccine or placebo injection was the time point for sampling. The individual, an adult aged 18-55 years, was a donor in Boston. Generated by immunoSEQ multiplex PCR, the TCRdb table keeps only in-frame clones and is missing some. The sample has 300,000 to 350,000 clones, approximately 90% seen once. Note on this clone: Its antigen is undetermined.

The V and J ends lost 3 bases and 12 bases respectively, with 9 bases between them. CDR1 and CDR2 (germline): MNHEY, SVGAGI. The CDR3 loop spans 12 amino acids. This chain joins TRBV6-5 and TRBJ1-6; D may be TRBD1 (5 bases). Material: peripheral blood, obtained in a trial of Ad26.COV2.S vaccine versus placebo. The sequence was collected from a person aged 18-65 years who received the Ad26.COV2.S COVID-19 vaccine or a placebo. The CDR3 protein is CASSYRGEPLHF. The CDR3 region has the DNA TGTGCCAGCAGTTATAGGGGAGAACCCCTCCACTTT.